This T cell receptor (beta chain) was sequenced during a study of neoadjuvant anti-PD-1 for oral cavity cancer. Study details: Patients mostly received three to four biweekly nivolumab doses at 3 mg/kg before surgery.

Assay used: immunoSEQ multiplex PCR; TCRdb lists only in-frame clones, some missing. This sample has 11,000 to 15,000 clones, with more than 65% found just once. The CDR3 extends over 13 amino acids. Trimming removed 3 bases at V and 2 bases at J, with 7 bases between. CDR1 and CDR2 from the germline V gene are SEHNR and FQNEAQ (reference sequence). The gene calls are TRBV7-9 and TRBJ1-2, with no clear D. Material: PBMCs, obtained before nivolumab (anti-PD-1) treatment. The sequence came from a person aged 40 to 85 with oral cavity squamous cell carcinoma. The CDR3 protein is CASSLNLNYGYTF. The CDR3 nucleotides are TGTGCCAGCAGCTTGAATCTAAACTATGGCTACACCTTC. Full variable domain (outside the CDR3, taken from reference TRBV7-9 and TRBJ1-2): DTGVSQNPRHKITKRGQNVTFRCDPISEHNRLYWYRQTLGQGPEFLTYFQNEAQLEKSRLLSDRFSAERPKGSFSTLEIQRTEQGDSAMYLCASSLNLNYGYTFGSGTRLTVV.